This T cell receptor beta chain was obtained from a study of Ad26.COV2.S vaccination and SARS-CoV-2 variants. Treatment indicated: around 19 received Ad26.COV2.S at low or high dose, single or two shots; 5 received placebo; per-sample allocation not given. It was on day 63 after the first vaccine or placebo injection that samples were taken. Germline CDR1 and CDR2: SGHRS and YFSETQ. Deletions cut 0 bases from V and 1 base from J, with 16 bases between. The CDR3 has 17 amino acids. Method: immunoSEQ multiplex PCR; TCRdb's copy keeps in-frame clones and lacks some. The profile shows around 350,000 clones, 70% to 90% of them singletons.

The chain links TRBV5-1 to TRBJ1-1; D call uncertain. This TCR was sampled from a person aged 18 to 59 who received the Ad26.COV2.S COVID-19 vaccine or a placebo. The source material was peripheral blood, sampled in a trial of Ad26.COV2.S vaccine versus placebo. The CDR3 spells CASSLGLRVGGNTEAFF. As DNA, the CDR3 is TGCGCCAGCAGCTTGGGGCTGAGGGTAGGAGGGAACACTGAAGCTTTCTTT. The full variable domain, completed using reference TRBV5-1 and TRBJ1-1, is KAGVTQTPRYLIKTRGQQVTLSCSPISGHRSVSWYQQTPGQGLQFLFEYFSETQRNKGNFPGRFSGRQFSNSRSEMNVSTLELGDSALYLCASSLGLRVGGNTEAFFGQGTRLTVV.